A selection of T cell receptor beta chains follows, all from one sample in a study of cytomegalovirus exposure and HLA in healthy donors. Method: immunoSEQ multiplex PCR; TCRdb's copy keeps in-frame clones and lacks some. The data show more than 200,000 clones, about 80% seen once. Sequencing input: PBMCs. Receptors originate from a man in his forties or fifties in good health and CMV-seronegative. Each CDR3 is given with its conserved first and last residue. The order of the fields is clone size, D gene, J gene, V gene, CDR3 length, CDR3 DNA, CDR3 protein. The D gene is left open where the match is weak. Expanded clones are given a class, and other clones once, few, many or no size at all.

>-|TRBD2|TRBJ2-7|TRBV4-2|14
TGTGCCAGCAGCCAAGAGGAGCGGGGGGCTGAGCAGTACTTC
CASSQEERGAEQYF
>-|TRBD1|TRBJ1-5|TRBV25-1|14
TGTGCCGGCAAAACAGGGGATAGCAATCAGCCCCAGCATTTT
CAGKTGDSNQPQHF
>-|-|TRBJ2-1|TRBV4-1|15
TGCGCCAGCAGCCAAGATCGTCAGGGGCTCAGGGAGCAGTTCTTC
CASSQDRQGLREQFF
>-|TRBD1|TRBJ1-1|TRBV7-9|18
TGTGCCAGCAGCTCCTCAATTGGACAGGGGATATTGAACACTGAAGCTTTCTTT
CASSSSIGQGILNTEAFF
>-|-|TRBJ2-5|TRBV9|14
TGTGCCAGCAGCGTAGCCCCGAGTGAGGAGACCCAGTACTTC
CASSVAPSEETQYF
>-|TRBD1|TRBJ1-1|TRBV5-4|14
TGTGCCAGCAATGCAGGGGGCGGGGGAACTGAAGCTTTCTTT
CASNAGGGGTEAFF
>once|-|TRBJ1-1|TRBV19|15
TGTGCCAGTAACCGGGTTTCTGGGGAGGGCACTGAAGCTTTCTTT
CASNRVSGEGTEAFF
>-|-|TRBJ2-7|TRBV19|16
TGTGCCAGTAGTATAAAGGTCGGGGACTGGACCTACGAGCAGTACTTC
CASSIKVGDWTYEQYF
>once|-|TRBJ1-5|TRBV28|15
TGTGCCAGCAGTTTTGCGGGGGGGTATATACAGCCCCAGCATTTT
CASSFAGGYIQPQHF
>-|-|TRBJ2-7|TRBV30|13
TGTGCCGGGGGGCGGGAGAGGATGAACGAGCAGTACTTC
CAGGRERMNEQYF
>-|-|TRBJ1-5|TRBV28|14
TGTGCCAGCAGCTCGTTCCAGGGAAATCAGCCCCAGCATTTT
CASSSFQGNQPQHF
>-|TRBD2|TRBJ2-7|TRBV4-2|14
TGTGCCAGCAGCCATGGGAGGGGCACCTACGAGCAGTACTTC
CASSHGRGTYEQYF
>-|TRBD2|TRBJ2-1|TRBV27|16
TGTGCCAGCAGTCGCAGCGGGAAAGGGACCTACAATGAGCAGTTCTTC
CASSRSGKGTYNEQFF
>few|-|TRBJ1-3|TRBV5-1|14
TGCGCCAGCAGCACTGAGGGTACTGGAAACACCATATATTTT
CASSTEGTGNTIYF
>-|-|TRBJ2-7|TRBV29-1|11
TGCAGCGCCAGGGCTGGCTACGAGCAGTACTTC
CSARAGYEQYF
>once|TRBD1|TRBJ1-4|TRBV25-1|17
TGTGCCAGCAGCGGCCGAAGTCGACAGGGGGTTAATGAAAAACTGTTTTTT
CASSGRSRQGVNEKLFF